Included here is one TCR beta chain sequence, with context. The antigen remains undetermined. Researchers ran the PCR with 60 Vbeta and 13 Jbeta primers. The method was immunoSEQ multiplex PCR; TCRdb's version includes in-frame clones alone and lacks a portion of them. Counted here are about 200,000 clones, 80% to 90% occurring once; the ten biggest clones make up roughly 1.7%. The CDR3 runs 15 residues. The V gene's germline CDR1 is SGHRS and CDR2 YFSETQ. The data were taken from a study of cytomegalovirus exposure and HLA in healthy donors. Across the whole study: An earlier analysis identified 95 million to 120 million unique TCR beta sequences in about 200 million T cells. Study-wide results and caveats: TRBV6-2, TRBV6-3 and some other V segments were unresolvable in 87-base-pair reads. A prior analysis recorded that most TCR beta V segments were productive about 90% or about 30% of the time.

This TCR was recovered from a man aged 40-49 years in good health and CMV-seropositive. The chain uses TRBV5-1 and TRBJ2-5; no firm D call. TRBJ2-7 explains the end of the DNA better; the J call may be wrong. The sample consisted of PBMCs. Here the CDR3 reads CASSLITAASYEQYF. The CDR3 nucleotides are TGCGCCAGCAGCTTAATAACAGCAGCCTCCTACGAGCAGTACTTC.